Below, 13 T cell receptor beta chains from the same sample are listed, as sequenced in a study of blood T cell repertoires in COVID-19. TCRdb's table, derived via immunoSEQ multiplex PCR, lists solely in-frame clones and lacks some. The data show about 140,000 clones, around 78% seen once. Sample: peripheral blood. These receptors were taken from a woman aged 80 or older with active or convalescent COVID-19.

The chain couples TRBV5-1 to TRBJ1-2, with 7 nucleotides matching TRBD1. From germline, CDR1 is SGHRS and CDR2 YFSETQ. The J segment lost 1 base and the V segment lost 3 bases, leaving 3 bases of the junction unmatched. CDR3 length equals 14 residues. CDR3 sequence (DNA): TGCGCCAGCAGCTGGGACAGTGTTAACTATGGCTACACCTTC. Amino acids: CASSWDSVNYGYTF.

The chain employs TRBV7-2 and TRBJ2-5; 12 bases fit TRBD1. The V and J ends lost 7 bases and 12 bases, in that order; junction bases with no gene match: 12. Germline-derived CDR1 and CDR2 are SGHTA and FQGNSA. The CDR3 consists of 14 residues. The CDR3 spells CASTSGTGGGFKYF. The CDR3 DNA reads as TGTGCCAGCACTTCCGGGACAGGGGGCGGTTTTAAGTACTTC.

This chain links TRBV9 with TRBJ2-3; 12 positions agree with TRBD2. J lost 0 bases, V lost 3 bases, and 8 bases had no gene match. Germline V gives CDR1 SGDLS, CDR2 YYNGEE. There are 18 residues in the CDR3. CDR3 nucleotides: TGTGCCAGCAGCGCGGGACTAGCGGGTCCCGGTAGCACAGATACGCAGTATTTT. Translation gives CASSAGLAGPGSTDTQYF.

The chain employs TRBV25-1 and TRBJ2-3, with D possibly being TRBD2 (5 bases). Germline CDR1 reads MGHDK; CDR2 reads SYGVNS. V lost 3 bases and J 2 bases, leaving 12 bases between the germline ends. The CDR3 totals 15 residues. For the CDR3, the DNA is TGTGCCAGCAGTGACCAGCGGTTTAACACAGATACGCAGTATTTT. Protein product: CASSDQRFNTDTQYF. Using reference TRBV25-1 and TRBJ2-3 for the parts outside the CDR3, the full variable domain is EADIYQTPRYLVIGTGKKITLECSQTMGHDKMYWYQQDPGMELHLIHYSYGVNSTEKGDLSSESTVSRIRTEHFPLTLESARPSHTSQYLCASSDQRFNTDTQYFGPGTRLTVL.

This chain connects TRBV6-5 to TRBJ2-3; TRBD2 aligns across 8 bases. Germline lookup yields CDR1 MNHEY and CDR2 SVGAGI. The CDR3 is 15 residues long. Trimming at V came to 5 bases and at J to 1 base, leaving 5 bases not matched to a gene. CDR3 DNA: TGTGCCAGCAGTACCGGCGGGGGGCGCACAGATACGCAGTATTTT. It encodes CASSTGGGRTDTQYF.

This clone was seen a few times. The J gene is TRBJ2-1, the V gene TRBV9; 12 nucleotides align to TRBD2. The V and J ends lost 4 bases and 8 bases, in that order; junction bases with no gene match: 10. This CDR3 comprises 16 residues. Germline V CDR1 and CDR2: SGDLS, YYNGEE. DNA for the CDR3: TGTGCCAGCAGCCCCCTAGCGGGGGGGCCGGTGTATGAGCAGTTCTTC. It codes for CASSPLAGGPVYEQFF.

The chain's CDR3 is CASSPPGGGVNTQYF. The DNA of the CDR3 is TGTGCCAGCAGCCCCCCGGGGGGCGGAGTGAACACGCAGTATTTT. The chain employs TRBV5-4 and TRBJ2-3, with a tentative D call TRBD2 (7 bases). Germline V CDR1 and CDR2: SGHNT, YYREEE (reference sequence). The V gene lost 4 bases and the J gene lost 9 bases, with 21 bases spanning the gap. The CDR3 extends over 15 amino acids.

This clone was picked up one time. The rearrangement uses TRBV7-3 and TRBJ2-3; D may be TRBD2 (5 bases). Germline V gene sequence: CDR1 SGHTA, CDR2 FQGTGA. There are 14 residues in the CDR3. Trimming removed 5 bases from V and 6 bases from J, with 15 bases in between. The CDR3 coding sequence is TGTGCCAGCAGCCCGGACCTGAGGGTTGATACGCAGTATTTT. As protein: CASSPDLRVDTQYF.

V gene TRBV5-4 combines with J gene TRBJ2-3; 13 bases map to TRBD2. The germline V gene encodes CDR1 SGHNT and CDR2 YYREEE (reference sequence). After removal of 0 bases from V and 6 bases from J, the junction contained 4 bases not matched to a gene. CDR3 length equals 16 residues. The CDR3, as DNA: TGTGCCAGCAGCTTGGCCGGACTAGCGGGGGCGGATACGCAGTATTTT. Amino acids: CASSLAGLAGADTQYF.

The chain has TRBV30 and TRBJ1-2; 9 bases are shared with TRBD1. This CDR3 region has 14 residues. Per germline, CDR1 GTSNPN and CDR2 SVGIG (reference sequence). J gave up 4 bases and V 2 bases, and 5 bases lay outside the gene matches. The CDR3: CAWSRQGVIYGYTF. CDR3 DNA: TGTGCCTGGAGTCGACAGGGGGTGATCTATGGCTACACCTTC.

The chain uses TRBV18 and TRBJ2-5; D perhaps matches TRBD2 (6 bases). This CDR3 has 12 amino acids. Trimming took off 10 bases at V and 3 bases at J, with 12 bases between the two ends. Per germline, CDR1 KGHSH and CDR2 LQKENI. This CDR3 reads CATGASEETQYF. The CDR3 DNA reads as TGTGCCACCGGGGCTAGCGAAGAGACCCAGTACTTC.

J is TRBJ1-6 and V is TRBV2, with D possibly TRBD1 on 6 matching bases. The CDR3 length is 14 residues. Germline assignment: CDR1 SNHLY and CDR2 FYNNEI. Trimming removed 5 bases from V and 8 bases from J, with 13 bases in between. The CDR3 loop is CASSPDWTDSPLHF. The CDR3 DNA follows: TGTGCCAGCAGTCCCGACTGGACAGATTCACCCCTCCACTTT.

The rearrangement joins TRBV9 to TRBJ1-1, with D perhaps TRBD1 (6 bases). The V gene's germline CDR1 is SGDLS and CDR2 YYNGEE. The V end lost 0 bases, the J end lost 4 bases, and 13 bases lay between the germline ends. The CDR3 extends over 15 amino acids. The DNA for the CDR3 is TGTGCCAGCAGCGTAGTGGGGGGCGGGGGCACTGAAGCTTTCTTT. Residues: CASSVVGGGGTEAFF. Together with reference TRBV9 and TRBJ1-1, the CDR3 gives the full variable domain: DSGVTQTPKHLITATGQRVTLRCSPRSGDLSVYWYQQSLDQGLQFLIQYYNGEERAKGNILERFSAQQFPDLHSELNLSSLELGDSALYFCASSVVGGGGTEAFFGQGTRLTVV.